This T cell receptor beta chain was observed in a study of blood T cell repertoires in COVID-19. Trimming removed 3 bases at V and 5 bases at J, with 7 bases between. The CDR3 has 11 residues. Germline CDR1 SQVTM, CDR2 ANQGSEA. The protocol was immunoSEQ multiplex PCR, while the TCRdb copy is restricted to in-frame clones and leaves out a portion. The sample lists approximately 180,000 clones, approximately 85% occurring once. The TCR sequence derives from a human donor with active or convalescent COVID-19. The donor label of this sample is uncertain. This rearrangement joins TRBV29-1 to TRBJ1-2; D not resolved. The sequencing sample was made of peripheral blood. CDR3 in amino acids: CSVDSFYGYTF. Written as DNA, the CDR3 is TGCAGCGTTGATAGTTTTTATGGCTACACCTTC. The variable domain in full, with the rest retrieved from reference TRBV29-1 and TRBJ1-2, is SAVISQKPSRDICQRGTSLTIQCQVDSQVTMMFWYRQQPGQSLTLIATANQGSEATYESGFVIDKFPISRPNLTFSTLTVSNMSPEDSSIYLCSVDSFYGYTFGSGTRLTVV.